This entry features one T cell receptor beta chain sequence. The data were obtained in a study of shared clonotypes between healthy human individuals. TCRdb's table, derived via immunoSEQ multiplex PCR, lists solely in-frame clones and lacks some. The sample gives a few million clones, just over 90% of which show up once; about 0.13% is in the top ten. The source is a young man in good health. Sequenced sample: naive CD4+ T cells sorted from blood. Subset denoted: CD45RA+ positively selected.

The DNA of the CDR3 is TGTGCCAGCAGCTTAGTCGAGTCTTCACCCCTCCACTTT. Translated: CASSLVESSPLHF. The chain is built from TRBV7-9 and TRBJ1-6; no clear D. The CDR3 runs to 13 residues. Trimming took 1 base from V and 9 from J, leaving 7 bases between them. CDR1 is SEHNR and CDR2 is FQNEAQ in the germline V gene (reference sequence).